Listed below are T cell receptor beta chains from one sample, sequenced in a study of blood T cell repertoires in COVID-19. This table comes from immunoSEQ multiplex PCR, and its TCRdb copy is limited to in-frame clones, with some not included. The repertoire holds around 150,000 clones, with about 85% as singletons. Sequenced material: peripheral blood. These receptors all stem from a human donor with COVID-19, enrolled during active disease. The donor label of this sample is uncertain. Each CDR3 is given without its conserved first and last residue. Expanded clones are given a class, and other clones once, few, many or no size at all.

size	V	J	CDR3
.	TRBV11-2	TRBJ2-1	ASRYPPSGGDEQF
.	TRBV6-5	TRBJ1-4	ASRIDRKLF
.	TRBV5-1	TRBJ2-7	ASRRAGVNEQY
.	TRBV11-2	TRBJ2-1	ASSQDLAGGRNEQF
.	TRBV7-9	TRBJ1-5	ASSLARDRGSNQPQH
.	TRBV5-1	TRBJ1-2	ASSSYSNYGYT
.	TRBV5-1	TRBJ1-1	ASSLVPGGDLSEAF
.	TRBV9	TRBJ1-3	ASSVGYPIRGGGGNTIY
few	TRBV19	TRBJ2-3	ASSFGLTGTDTQY
.	TRBV27	TRBJ2-1	ASSLGGPNNEQF
.	TRBV5-1	TRBJ2-7	ASSQGPSYEQY
.	TRBV7-9	TRBJ2-7	ASSLGRRYPYEQY
once	TRBV3-1/TRBV3-2	TRBJ1-4	ASSQLGGVNNEKLF
.	TRBV6-5	TRBJ2-1	ASSSGGLSYNEQF
.	TRBV3-1/TRBV3-2	TRBJ1-2	ASSSQGLGYT
.	TRBV2	TRBJ2-3	ASSVNAPRDTQY